A selection of T cell receptor beta chains follows, all from one sample in a study of blood T cell repertoires in COVID-19. Measured with immunoSEQ multiplex PCR; TCRdb has only the in-frame clones, and not every one. The sample has 250,000 to 350,000 clones; 89% are singletons. Sample: peripheral blood. These receptors came from an older woman with acute or convalescent COVID-19. The CDR3 runs from the conserved cysteine through the conserved F or W. A D gene is named only where the DNA matches it firmly. The listing skips clone size in some rows; elsewhere it reads once, few, many or a size class.

CDR3	DNA	D	size	V	J
CASSASLAGVGNEQFF	TGTGCCAGCAGTGCCTCGTTAGCGGGGGTGGGCAATGAGCAGTTCTTC	TRBD2	.	TRBV28	TRBJ2-1
CASNDRADQPQHF	TGTGCCAGCAACGACAGGGCTGATCAGCCCCAGCATTTT	TRBD1	.	TRBV7-2	TRBJ1-5
CASSFTPSSGANVLTF	TGCGCCAGCAGCTTTACACCTTCCTCTGGGGCCAACGTCCTGACTTTC	.	.	TRBV5-1	TRBJ2-6
CASTWGRAVLDEQFF	TGTGCCAGCACCTGGGGGAGGGCCGTTTTAGATGAGCAGTTCTTC	TRBD2	.	TRBV3-1/TRBV3-2	TRBJ2-1
CASSVGTGAQYEQFF	TGTGCCAGCAGTGTCGGGACAGGGGCACAATATGAGCAGTTCTTC	TRBD1	.	TRBV6-2/TRBV6-3	TRBJ2-1
CASRAGATYEQYF	TGTGCCAGCAGAGCAGGGGCTACCTACGAGCAGTACTTC	.	.	TRBV6-6	TRBJ2-7
CASSPRDFWTHEQYF	TGTGCCAGCAGCCCCCGGGACTTCTGGACCCACGAGCAGTACTTC	.	.	TRBV5-6	TRBJ2-7
CASSVAISGGNTGELFF	TGTGCCAGCAGCGTAGCTATTAGCGGGGGGAACACCGGGGAGCTGTTTTTT	TRBD2	.	TRBV9	TRBJ2-2
CASSLEPGGSYEQYF	TGCGCCAGCAGCCTCGAACCGGGGGGGAGCTACGAGCAGTACTTC	TRBD2	.	TRBV4-1	TRBJ2-7
CASSGPDRDYGYTF	TGTGCCAGCAGCGGACCAGACAGGGACTATGGCTACACCTTC	TRBD1	.	TRBV9	TRBJ1-2
CASSLDGRGEETQYF	TGTGCCAGCAGTTTGGATGGACGGGGGGAAGAGACCCAGTACTTC	TRBD2	.	TRBV7-3	TRBJ2-5
CASSPGGEAFF	TGTGCCAGCAGCCCCGGGGGGGAAGCTTTCTTT	.	.	TRBV9	TRBJ1-1
CASSIARTSGRTYEQYF	TGTGCCAGTAGTATTGCCCGGACTAGCGGGAGGACCTACGAGCAGTACTTC	TRBD2	.	TRBV19	TRBJ2-7
CASMGDRGDYQPQHF	TGTGCCAGCATGGGGGACAGGGGCGATTATCAGCCCCAGCATTTT	TRBD1	once	TRBV2	TRBJ1-5
CASSPRGEGEQFF	TGTGCCAGCTCACCAAGAGGGGAGGGTGAGCAGTTCTTC	TRBD2	.	TRBV18	TRBJ2-1
CSVESAGGRYEQYF	TGCAGCGTTGAGTCGGCAGGGGGCCGCTACGAGCAGTACTTC	TRBD1	few	TRBV29-1	TRBJ2-7
CASSPGLEGMGQFF	TGTGCCAGCTCACCGGGACTAGAAGGTATGGGGCAGTTCTTC	TRBD2	.	TRBV18	TRBJ2-1
CATSDSGKMGSGANVLTF	TGTGCCACCAGTGACTCGGGGAAAATGGGTTCTGGGGCCAACGTCCTGACTTTC	.	.	TRBV24-1	TRBJ2-6